This passage covers 31 T cell receptor beta chains from one sample sequenced in a study of cytomegalovirus exposure and HLA in healthy donors. Profiled with immunoSEQ multiplex PCR; TCRdb holds only in-frame clones, not every one. The sample includes more than 140,000 clones, approximately 88% of them seen just once. Material: PBMCs. The receptors originated from a woman aged 18-30 years in good health and CMV-seropositive.

The V gene is TRBV5-1, the J gene TRBJ2-7, with 7 positions matching TRBD1. The V gene's germline CDR1 is SGHRS and CDR2 YFSETQ. Germline trimming cut 3 bases from V and 2 bases from J; bases unmatched to any gene: 5. The CDR3 is 14 amino acids. CDR3 sequence (DNA): TGCGCCAGCAGCTCCTGGGACAGTACCTACGAGCAGTACTTC. Encoded protein: CASSSWDSTYEQYF. Complete variable domain (other parts from reference TRBV5-1 and TRBJ2-7): KAGVTQTPRYLIKTRGQQVTLSCSPISGHRSVSWYQQTPGQGLQFLFEYFSETQRNKGNFPGRFSGRQFSNSRSEMNVSTLELGDSALYLCASSSWDSTYEQYFGPGTRLTVT.

This CDR3 is CASRGQAQGLVHGYTF. The DNA for the CDR3 is TGTGCCAGCAGAGGACAAGCACAGGGTCTGGTCCATGGCTACACCTTC. The chain employs TRBV28 and TRBJ1-2; TRBD1 is a possible D gene (6 bases). CDR1 MDHEN and CDR2 SYDVKM come from the germline V gene. The CDR3 totals 16 residues. V was trimmed by 6 bases and J by 6 bases, leaving 23 bases between them.

V and J are TRBV30 and TRBJ1-1; no clear D gene. The germline V gene has CDR1 GTSNPN and CDR2 SVGIG (reference sequence). This CDR3 contains 15 residues. The V and J ends lost 2 bases and 7 bases respectively, with 20 bases between them. The CDR3 DNA sequence: TGTGCCTGGAGTACCTTATACAAGGGAGCGAGTGAAGCTTTCTTT. Protein: CAWSTLYKGASEAFF.

V and J are TRBV7-8 and TRBJ2-7; D is unclear. The ends were cut back, 1 base at V and 6 bases at J, with 4 bases in the middle. The CDR3 loop spans 11 amino acids. Germline V CDR1 and CDR2: SGHVS, FQNEAQ. CDR3 loop: CASSLVSEQYF. Here the CDR3 DNA reads TGTGCCAGCAGCTTAGTCTCCGAGCAGTACTTC.

Only a few counts were recorded for this clone. The V gene is TRBV9, the J gene TRBJ1-2; D is unresolved. The CDR3 sequence is 15 residues long. V lost 4 bases, J lost 4 bases, and 17 bases lay in between. Germline CDR1 SGDLS, CDR2 YYNGEE. The CDR3 DNA sequence: TGTGCCAGCAGCACACGGACTGAAGGTGGCTATGGCTACACCTTC. Protein sequence: CASSTRTEGGYGYTF.

The V call is TRBV11-2, the J call TRBJ2-2, with 8 bases lining up with TRBD1. The V gene's germline CDR1 is SGHAT and CDR2 FQNNGV. Trimming at V came to 5 bases and at J to 1 base, leaving 6 bases not matched to a gene. The CDR3 is made up of 16 amino acids. The CDR3 coding sequence is TGTGCCAGCAGCCTCACCGGGACAGGGAACACCGGGGAGCTGTTTTTT. Translation: CASSLTGTGNTGELFF.

V is TRBV4-3 and J is TRBJ2-2; D not resolved. The CDR3 has 15 amino acids. Trimming stripped 1 base from V and 4 bases from J, with 10 bases between. Germline values: CDR1 LGHNA, CDR2 YSLEER. In DNA form, the CDR3 reads TGCGCCAGCAGCCAAGTACTCAGGCCCACCGGGGAGCTGTTTTTT. It codes for CASSQVLRPTGELFF.

This chain links TRBV4-1 with TRBJ1-4; D not certain. The V gene lost 4 bases and the J gene lost 5 bases, with 8 bases spanning the gap. The CDR3 sequence is 13 residues long. From germline, CDR1 is MGHRA and CDR2 YSYEKL. This CDR3 reads CASSPQWNEKLFF. The CDR3 nucleotides are TGCGCCAGCAGCCCGCAGTGGAATGAAAAACTGTTTTTT.

This chain connects TRBV5-1 to TRBJ2-7; 9 bases fit TRBD1. CDR1 and CDR2 (germline): SGHRS, YFSETQ. Trimming cost V 0 bases and J 5 bases; bases outside gene matches: 6. The CDR3 runs 15 residues. The CDR3, as DNA: TGCGCCAGCAGCTTGGCCGGGACAGGGATGGACGAGCAGTACTTC. Amino acids: CASSLAGTGMDEQYF.

V is TRBV7-2 and J is TRBJ2-3, with 7 nucleotides matching TRBD1. Germline lookup yields CDR1 SGHTA and CDR2 FQGNSA. V lost 5 bases to trimming and J lost 3 bases; unmatched junction nucleotides: 8. The length of the CDR3 is 15 residues. This CDR3 reads CASSDTGVRTDTQYF. The DNA for the CDR3 is TGTGCCAGCAGCGACACAGGGGTTCGGACAGATACGCAGTATTTT.

This chain joins TRBV19 and TRBJ1-4; D not resolved. Trimming took off 4 bases at V and 8 bases at J, with 14 bases between the two ends. This CDR3 has 14 residues. Germline CDR1 is LNHDA and CDR2 is SQIVND (reference sequence). The CDR3 coding sequence is TGTGCCAGTAGTAGCCAGTGGATAGCGGAAAAACTGTTTTTT. Protein sequence: CASSSQWIAEKLFF. Complete variable domain (other parts from reference TRBV19 and TRBJ1-4): DGGITQSPKYLFRKEGQNVTLSCEQNLNHDAMYWYRQDPGQGLRLIYYSQIVNDFQKGDIAEGYSVSREKKESFPLTVTSAQKNPTAFYLCASSSQWIAEKLFFGSGTQLSVL.

The chain uses TRBV7-2 and TRBJ2-5, with D tentatively TRBD2 (5 bases). The CDR3 has 17 amino acids. Germline CDR1 SGHTA, CDR2 FQGNSA. Trimming removed 1 base at V and 7 bases at J, with 22 bases between. The CDR3: CASSLEFGQWSGGTQYF. CDR3 nucleotides: TGTGCCAGCAGCTTAGAGTTTGGCCAGTGGAGTGGAGGGACCCAGTACTTC.

The genes are TRBV4-1 and TRBJ2-7; 7 bases are a match to TRBD2. From germline, CDR1 is MGHRA and CDR2 YSYEKL. With 1 base clipped from V and 6 bases from J, the junction kept 12 bases outside the gene matches. The CDR3 consists of 16 residues. CDR3 region: CASSQVLGGSRREQYF. Written as DNA, the CDR3 is TGCGCCAGCAGCCAAGTTCTCGGCGGGAGCAGGCGCGAGCAGTACTTC.

The chain links TRBV7-2 to TRBJ2-7, with D tentatively TRBD2 (6 bases). The CDR3 has 14 residues. Trimming shortened V by 1 base and J by 5 bases, and 12 bases separated the two germline ends. Germline values: CDR1 SGHTA, CDR2 FQGNSA. DNA of the CDR3: TGTGCCAGCAGCTTAGACGAGGGGAGGAACGAGCAGTACTTC. Its translation is CASSLDEGRNEQYF.

The chain is built from TRBV7-2 and TRBJ2-3; TRBD2 matches at 10 bases. Germline V gives CDR1 SGHTA, CDR2 FQGNSA. The CDR3 has 15 amino acids. With V trimmed by 3 bases and J by 6 bases, 6 bases remained unmatched. The CDR3 DNA follows: TGTGCCAGCAGCTTCCTAGCGGGAGTAGGGGATACGCAGTATTTT. Translation gives CASSFLAGVGDTQYF.

This clone has just one count. This chain connects TRBV2 to TRBJ2-2, with 7 bases aligning to TRBD1. V was pared by 2 bases and J by 4 bases, with 10 bases of the junction left unmatched. From germline, CDR1 is SNHLY and CDR2 FYNNEI. This CDR3 has 17 amino acids. In DNA, the CDR3 is TGTGCCAGCAGTGAAAGCTTTGGGGCAGGGGGCACCGGGGAGCTGTTTTTT. It translates to CASSESFGAGGTGELFF.

The genes are TRBV7-2 and TRBJ2-5; TRBD2 matches at 9 bases. V lost 5 bases to trimming and J lost 2 bases; unmatched junction nucleotides: 9. This CDR3 comprises 16 residues. Germline-derived CDR1 and CDR2 are SGHTA and FQGNSA. Here the CDR3 reads CASSRAVLAGQETQYF. The CDR3 bases are TGTGCCAGCAGCCGGGCGGTACTAGCGGGTCAAGAGACCCAGTACTTC.

The chain combines TRBV29-1 with TRBJ2-2, with 8 bases fitting TRBD1. Losses at the gene ends were 7 bases for V and 0 bases for J; bases not matched to a gene: 7. Germline lookup yields CDR1 SQVTM and CDR2 ANQGSEA. This CDR3 has 15 residues. The CDR3 coding sequence is TGCAGCGGCCGGACAGGGTATACGAACACCGGGGAGCTGTTTTTT. It specifies CSGRTGYTNTGELFF.

The chain is built from TRBV2 and TRBJ2-1; D call uncertain. This CDR3 contains 16 residues. CDR1 and CDR2 (germline): SNHLY, FYNNEI. V was clipped by 1 base and J by 0 bases, with 10 bases between them. The CDR3 loop reads CASSEDGWSSYNEQFF. CDR3 nucleotides: TGTGCCAGCAGTGAAGACGGATGGAGCTCCTACAATGAGCAGTTCTTC.

V gene TRBV6-4 combines with J gene TRBJ1-5; perhaps TRBD1 as D (6 bases). The CDR3 loop spans 19 amino acids. Germline CDR1 is MRHNA and CDR2 is SNTAGT. The V gene lost 6 bases and the J gene lost 6 bases, with 30 bases spanning the gap. The CDR3 DNA follows: TGTGCCAGCAGGACTCAAACAGGGAATTATTCGAAAAGGGTTCAGCCCCAGCATTTT. Its protein product is CASRTQTGNYSKRVQPQHF.

The V and J genes are TRBV7-8 and TRBJ1-1; TRBD1 might be the D (5 bases). The V end lost 5 bases, the J end lost 0 bases, and 16 bases lay between the germline ends. The CDR3 runs 16 residues. The germline gives CDR1 SGHVS, CDR2 FQNEAQ. The CDR3 is CASSLLGGRMNTEAFF. CDR3 nucleotide sequence: TGTGCCAGCAGCCTTCTCGGGGGTCGGATGAACACTGAAGCTTTCTTT.

The chain couples TRBV7-2 to TRBJ2-7, with TRBD2 matching 9 bases. CDR1 is SGHTA, CDR2 FQGNSA, per germline. The V segment lost 5 bases and the J segment 7 bases; nucleotides outside the gene matches: 9. This CDR3 has 14 residues. The CDR3 bases are TGTGCCAGCAGCCGTAGCGGGAGAGGGGGTGAGCAGTACTTC. This gives the protein CASSRSGRGGEQYF.

The chain recombines TRBV25-1 with TRBJ2-2, with 7 bases lining up with TRBD2. This CDR3 region has 13 residues. Germline loops: CDR1 MGHDK, CDR2 SYGVNS. V shed 3 bases, J shed 7 bases, and the junction held 2 bases outside the gene matches. The CDR3 loop reads CASSDREVGELFF. For the CDR3, the DNA is TGTGCCAGCAGTGACCGGGAGGTCGGGGAGCTGTTTTTT.

The V gene is TRBV30, the J gene TRBJ2-5, with 7 bases aligning to TRBD1. Germline CDR1 GTSNPN, CDR2 SVGIG (reference sequence). The CDR3 totals 12 residues. J gave up 4 bases and V 2 bases, and 1 base lay outside the gene matches. CDR3 amino acids: CAWSSGGETQYF. For the CDR3, the DNA is TGTGCCTGGAGTTCAGGGGGAGAGACCCAGTACTTC.

This chain joins TRBV4-1 and TRBJ2-1, with 10 bases that match TRBD1. CDR3 length: 15 residues. V was clipped by 4 bases and J by 5 bases; unmatched bases: 5. Germline values: CDR1 MGHRA, CDR2 YSYEKL. CDR3 nucleotide sequence: TGCGCCAGCAGCCCAACCGGGACAGGGGACAATGAGCAGTTCTTC. Its protein is CASSPTGTGDNEQFF.

The rearrangement links TRBV5-8 to TRBJ2-7, with 7 bases fitting TRBD1. The V and J ends lost 2 bases and 5 bases, in that order; junction bases with no gene match: 4. Germline V lookup: CDR1 SGHTS, CDR2 YDEGEE. The CDR3 is made up of 13 amino acids. The CDR3 spells CASSFKTGHEQYF. The DNA for the CDR3 is TGTGCCAGCAGCTTTAAGACAGGGCACGAGCAGTACTTC. Complete variable domain (other parts from reference TRBV5-8 and TRBJ2-7): EAGVTQSPTHLIKTRGQQATLRCSPISGHTSVYWYQQALGLGLQFLLWYDEGEERNRGNFPPRFSGRQFPNYSSELNVNALELEDSALYLCASSFKTGHEQYFGPGTRLTVT.

The chain employs TRBV6-4 and TRBJ2-1; 8 nucleotides match TRBD2. CDR1 is MRHNA and CDR2 is SNTAGT in the germline V gene. This CDR3 region has 16 residues. The ends lost 3 bases at V and 5 bases at J; junction bases unmatched: 9. The CDR3 loop is CASSEWGLAGHNEQFF. CDR3 bases: TGTGCCAGCAGTGAATGGGGGCTAGCGGGCCACAATGAGCAGTTCTTC.

The V call is TRBV18, the J call TRBJ2-3; D ambiguous. The CDR3 extends over 14 amino acids. Per germline, CDR1 KGHSH and CDR2 LQKENI. Trimming removed 3 bases at V and 0 bases at J, with 7 bases between. The CDR3 protein is CASSPTRSTDTQYF. The CDR3 DNA reads as TGTGCCAGCTCACCGACTCGGAGCACAGATACGCAGTATTTT. Combining the CDR3 with reference TRBV18 and TRBJ2-3 gives the whole variable domain NAGVMQNPRHLVRRRGQEARLRCSPMKGHSHVYWYRQLPEEGLKFMVYLQKENIIDESGMPKERFSAEFPKEGPSILRIQQVVRGDSAAYFCASSPTRSTDTQYFGPGTRLTVL.

This chain uses TRBV12-5 with TRBJ2-7; weak D call: TRBD2 (6 bases). This CDR3 is 13 amino acids long. V was shortened by 8 bases and J by 3 bases, with 14 bases between the two germline ends. CDR1 and CDR2 from the germline V gene are LGHNT and FRNRAP. The CDR3 reads CASLSGGDYEQYF. CDR3 in DNA: TGTGCTAGTTTGAGCGGCGGGGACTACGAGCAGTACTTC. The whole variable domain, filled in from reference TRBV12-5 and TRBJ2-7, reads DARVTQTPRHKVTEMGQEVTMRCQPILGHNTVFWYRQTMMQGLELLAYFRNRAPLDDSGMPKDRFSAEMPDATLATLKIQPSEPRDSAVYFCASLSGGDYEQYFGPGTRLTVT.

This clone has a single count. The gene calls are TRBV19 and TRBJ2-5, with D perhaps matching TRBD2 (5 bases). The germline gives CDR1 LNHDA, CDR2 SQIVND (reference sequence). The CDR3 is made up of 13 amino acids. The CDR3 DNA reads as TGTGCGACCCGGGCCCTAGGCGGGGAGACCCAGTACTTC. Amino acids: CATRALGGETQYF.

This chain joins TRBV5-1 and TRBJ2-5; TRBD2 aligns across 8 bases. Germline assignment: CDR1 SGHRS and CDR2 YFSETQ. The V and J ends lost 2 bases and 4 bases, in that order; junction bases with no gene match: 16. CDR3 length: 18 amino acids. CDR3 residues: CASSLGSGRAVTAETQYF. The DNA for the CDR3 is TGCGCCAGCAGCTTAGGTTCCGGGAGGGCCGTTACCGCAGAGACCCAGTACTTC.